This paragraph covers one T cell receptor beta chain sequence. These data are taken from a study of control samples from healthy donors and cancer patients. Clones were sequenced by immunoSEQ multiplex PCR, and TCRdb holds only the in-frame ones, with some missing. Seen here are about 170,000 clones, 70% to 90% observed once, and the top ten hold more than 10%. The CDR3 has 16 amino acids. V lost 1 base, J lost 3 bases, and 13 bases lay in between. CDR1 MGHRA and CDR2 YSYEKL come from the germline V gene. The source of this sequence is a man aged 25-45 years in good health. Material: blood. The chain uses TRBV4-1 and TRBJ2-1, with D tentatively TRBD2 (5 bases). This chain's CDR3 is CASSQVGERNYNEQFF. The DNA of the CDR3 is TGCGCCAGCAGCCAAGTTGGTGAGCGGAACTACAATGAGCAGTTCTTC.